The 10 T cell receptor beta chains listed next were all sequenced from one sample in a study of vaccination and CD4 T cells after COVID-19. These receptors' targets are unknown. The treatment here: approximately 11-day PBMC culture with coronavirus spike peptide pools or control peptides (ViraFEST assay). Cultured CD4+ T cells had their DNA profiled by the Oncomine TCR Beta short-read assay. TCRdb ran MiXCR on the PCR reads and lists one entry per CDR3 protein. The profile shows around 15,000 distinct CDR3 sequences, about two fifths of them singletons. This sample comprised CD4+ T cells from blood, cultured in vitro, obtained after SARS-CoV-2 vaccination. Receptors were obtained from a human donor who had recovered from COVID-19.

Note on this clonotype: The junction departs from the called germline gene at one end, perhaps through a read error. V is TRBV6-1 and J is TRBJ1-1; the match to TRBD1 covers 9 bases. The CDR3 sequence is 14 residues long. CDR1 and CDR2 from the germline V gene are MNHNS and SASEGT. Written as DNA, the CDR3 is TGTGCCAGCAGAAACGACAGGGGGGACACTGAAGTTTTCTTT. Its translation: CASRNDRGDTEVFF.

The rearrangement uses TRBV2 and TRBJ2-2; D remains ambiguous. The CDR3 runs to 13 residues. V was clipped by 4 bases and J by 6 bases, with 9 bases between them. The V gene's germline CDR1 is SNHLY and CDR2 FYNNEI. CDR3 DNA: TGTGCCAGCAGTGTAGAGTCGTCCGGGGAGCTGTTTTTT. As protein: CASSVESSGELFF.

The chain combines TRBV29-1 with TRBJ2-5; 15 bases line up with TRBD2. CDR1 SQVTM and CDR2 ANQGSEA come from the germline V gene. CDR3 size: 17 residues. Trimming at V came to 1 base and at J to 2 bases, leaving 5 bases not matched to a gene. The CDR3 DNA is TGCAGCGTTGAAGGGACTAGCGGGAGGGGAATTCAAGAGACCCAGTACTTC. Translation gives CSVEGTSGRGIQETQYF.

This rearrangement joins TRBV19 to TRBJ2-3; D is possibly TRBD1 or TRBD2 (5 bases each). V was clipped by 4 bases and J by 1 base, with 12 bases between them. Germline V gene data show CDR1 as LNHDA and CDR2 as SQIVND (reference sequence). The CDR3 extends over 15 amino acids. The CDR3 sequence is CASSTRQRGTDTQYF. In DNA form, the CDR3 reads TGTGCCAGTAGTACCCGACAGAGGGGCACAGATACGCAGTATTTT.

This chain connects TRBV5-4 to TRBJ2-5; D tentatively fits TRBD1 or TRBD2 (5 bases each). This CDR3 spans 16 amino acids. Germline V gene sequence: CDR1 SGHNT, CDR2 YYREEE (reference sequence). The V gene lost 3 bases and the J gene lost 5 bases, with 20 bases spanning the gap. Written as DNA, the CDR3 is TGTGCCAGCAGCTCGGCTGAGGCAGGGAGATCGGAGACCCAGTACTTC. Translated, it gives CASSSAEAGRSETQYF. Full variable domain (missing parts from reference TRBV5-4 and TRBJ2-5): ETGVTQSPTHLIKTRGQQVTLRCSSQSGHNTVSWYQQALGQGPQFIFQYYREEENGRGNFPPRFSGLQFPNYSSELNVNALELDDSALYLCASSSAEAGRSETQYFGPGTRLLVL.

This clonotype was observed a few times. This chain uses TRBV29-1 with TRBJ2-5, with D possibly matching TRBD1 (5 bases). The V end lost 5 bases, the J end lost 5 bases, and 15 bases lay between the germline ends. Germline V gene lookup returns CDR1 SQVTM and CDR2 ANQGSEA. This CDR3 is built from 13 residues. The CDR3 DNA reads TGCAGCGTTCGACAGACCAGTGGGGAGACCCAGTACTTC. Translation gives CSVRQTSGETQYF.

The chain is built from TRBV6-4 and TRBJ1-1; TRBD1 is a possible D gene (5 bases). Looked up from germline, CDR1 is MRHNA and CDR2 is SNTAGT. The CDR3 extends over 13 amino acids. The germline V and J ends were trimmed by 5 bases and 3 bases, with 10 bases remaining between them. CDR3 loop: CASSQGRDTEAFF. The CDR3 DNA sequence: TGTGCCAGCAGTCAGGGTAGGGACACTGAAGCTTTCTTT.

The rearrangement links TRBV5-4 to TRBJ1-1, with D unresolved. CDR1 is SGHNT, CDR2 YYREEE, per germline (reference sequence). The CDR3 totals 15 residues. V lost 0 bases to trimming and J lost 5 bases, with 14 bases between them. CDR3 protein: CASSLGQIEGTEAFF. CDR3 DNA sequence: TGTGCCAGCAGCTTGGGGCAGATAGAAGGGACTGAAGCTTTCTTT.

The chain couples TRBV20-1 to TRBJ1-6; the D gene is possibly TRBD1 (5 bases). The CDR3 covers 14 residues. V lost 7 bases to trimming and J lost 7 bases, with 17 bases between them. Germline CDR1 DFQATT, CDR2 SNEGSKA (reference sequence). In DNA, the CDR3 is TGCAGTGGGGAAGGCGACAGTACCAATTCACCCCTCCACTTT. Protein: CSGEGDSTNSPLHF.

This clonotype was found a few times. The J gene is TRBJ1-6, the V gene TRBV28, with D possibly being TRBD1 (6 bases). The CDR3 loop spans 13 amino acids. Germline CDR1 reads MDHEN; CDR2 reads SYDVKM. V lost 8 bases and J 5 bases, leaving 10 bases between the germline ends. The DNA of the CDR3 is TGTGCCAGCGATCGACAGGATAATTCACCCCTCCACTTT. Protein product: CASDRQDNSPLHF. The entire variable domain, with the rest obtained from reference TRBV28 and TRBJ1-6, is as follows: DVKVTQSSRYLVKRTGEKVFLECVQDMDHENMFWYRQDPGLGLRLIYFSYDVKMKEKGDIPEGYSVSREKKERFSLILESASTNQTSMYLCASDRQDNSPLHFGNGTRLTVT.